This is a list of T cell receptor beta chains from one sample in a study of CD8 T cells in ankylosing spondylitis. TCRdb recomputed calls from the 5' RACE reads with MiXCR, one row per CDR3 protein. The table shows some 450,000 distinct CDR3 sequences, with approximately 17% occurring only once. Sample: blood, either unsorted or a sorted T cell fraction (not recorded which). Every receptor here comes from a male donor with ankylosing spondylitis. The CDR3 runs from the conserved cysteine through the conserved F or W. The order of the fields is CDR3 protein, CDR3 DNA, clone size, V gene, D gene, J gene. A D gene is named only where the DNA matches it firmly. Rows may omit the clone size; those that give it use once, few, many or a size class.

cdr3_aa: CASSRRTTDTQYF
cdr3_nt: TGTGCCAGCAGTAGACGGACCACAGATACGCAGTATTTT
clone_size: many
v_call: TRBV7-2
d_call: .
j_call: TRBJ2-3

cdr3_aa: CSGGYGFF
cdr3_nt: TGCAGTGGAGGTTATGGTTTCTTT
clone_size: .
v_call: TRBV20-1
d_call: .
j_call: TRBJ1-1

cdr3_aa: CASSPRTSGSPETQYF
cdr3_nt: TGTGCCAGCAGCCCCCGGACTAGCGGGAGCCCTGAGACCCAGTACTTC
clone_size: .
v_call: TRBV9
d_call: TRBD2
j_call: TRBJ2-5

cdr3_aa: CASSSATAYEQYF
cdr3_nt: TGTGCCAGCAGTTCGGCTACCGCCTACGAGCAGTACTTC
clone_size: many
v_call: TRBV12-3/TRBV12-4
d_call: .
j_call: TRBJ2-7

cdr3_aa: CASSSGIWANNEQFF
cdr3_nt: TGTGCCAGCAGCTCGGGGATCTGGGCTAACAATGAGCAGTTCTTC
clone_size: many
v_call: TRBV11-2
d_call: .
j_call: TRBJ2-1

cdr3_aa: CASSLKVGTYGYTF
cdr3_nt: TGCGCCAGCAGCTTGAAAGTGGGCACCTATGGCTACACCTTC
clone_size: .
v_call: TRBV5-1
d_call: .
j_call: TRBJ1-2

cdr3_aa: CSAREYQAGVAGELFF
cdr3_nt: TGCAGTGCTAGAGAATACCAAGCGGGAGTTGCCGGGGAGCTGTTTTTT
clone_size: .
v_call: TRBV20-1
d_call: TRBD2
j_call: TRBJ2-2

cdr3_aa: CASSFFAAGEQFF
cdr3_nt: TGTGCCAGCAGCTTCTTCGCGGCGGGGGAGCAGTTCTTC
clone_size: many
v_call: TRBV7-2
d_call: .
j_call: TRBJ2-1

cdr3_aa: CASGLVHDFQDTQYF
cdr3_nt: TGTGCTAGTGGTTTGGTACATGACTTCCAAGATACGCAGTATTTT
clone_size: few
v_call: TRBV12-5
d_call: .
j_call: TRBJ2-3

cdr3_aa: CASSYAGYNEQFF
cdr3_nt: TGTGCCAGCAGTTATGCAGGGTACAATGAGCAGTTCTTC
clone_size: .
v_call: TRBV27
d_call: .
j_call: TRBJ2-1

cdr3_aa: CAISRQENGYTF
cdr3_nt: TGTGCCATCAGTCGACAAGAGAATGGCTACACCTTC
clone_size: few
v_call: TRBV10-3
d_call: .
j_call: TRBJ1-2

cdr3_aa: CASSISGAPRKRTDTQYF
cdr3_nt: TGTGCCAGTAGTATATCAGGGGCTCCGCGAAAACGAACAGATACGCAGTATTTT
clone_size: .
v_call: TRBV19
d_call: .
j_call: TRBJ2-3

cdr3_aa: CASSLEGRLALQETQYF
cdr3_nt: TGTGCCAGCAGCTTAGAAGGGCGTCTAGCGCTTCAAGAGACCCAGTACTTC
clone_size: few
v_call: TRBV11-2
d_call: .
j_call: TRBJ2-5

cdr3_aa: CASSPADRLNTGELFF
cdr3_nt: TGTGCCAGCAGTCCCGCAGACAGGTTGAACACCGGGGAGCTGTTTTTT
clone_size: few
v_call: TRBV6-1
d_call: .
j_call: TRBJ2-2

cdr3_aa: CAISGSGSRYEQYF
cdr3_nt: TGTGCCATCAGTGGGAGCGGGAGTCGCTACGAGCAGTACTTC
clone_size: .
v_call: TRBV10-3
d_call: TRBD2
j_call: TRBJ2-7